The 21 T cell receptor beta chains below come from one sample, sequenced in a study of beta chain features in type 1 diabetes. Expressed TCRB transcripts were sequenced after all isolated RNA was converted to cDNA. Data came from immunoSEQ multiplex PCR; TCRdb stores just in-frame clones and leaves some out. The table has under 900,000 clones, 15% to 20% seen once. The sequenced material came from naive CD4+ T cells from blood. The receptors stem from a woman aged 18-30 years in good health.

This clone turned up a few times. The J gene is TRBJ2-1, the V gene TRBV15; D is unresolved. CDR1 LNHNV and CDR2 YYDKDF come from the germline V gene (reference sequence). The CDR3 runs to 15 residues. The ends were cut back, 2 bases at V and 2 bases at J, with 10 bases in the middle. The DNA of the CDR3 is TGTGCCACCAGCAGATCCTTACCGGCCTACAATGAGCAGTTCTTC. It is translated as CATSRSLPAYNEQFF. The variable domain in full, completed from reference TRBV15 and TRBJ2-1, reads DAMVIQNPRYQVTQFGKPVTLSCSQTLNHNVMYWYQQKSSQAPKLLFHYYDKDFNNEADTPDNFQSRRPNTSFCFLDIRSPGLGDTAMYLCATSRSLPAYNEQFFGPGTRLTVL.

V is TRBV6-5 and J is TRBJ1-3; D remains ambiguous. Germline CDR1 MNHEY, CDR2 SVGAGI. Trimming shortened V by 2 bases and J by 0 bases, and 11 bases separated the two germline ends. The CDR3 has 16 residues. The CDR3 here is CASSYSITLSGNTIYF. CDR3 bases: TGTGCCAGCAGTTACAGCATCACCCTCTCTGGAAACACCATATATTTT.

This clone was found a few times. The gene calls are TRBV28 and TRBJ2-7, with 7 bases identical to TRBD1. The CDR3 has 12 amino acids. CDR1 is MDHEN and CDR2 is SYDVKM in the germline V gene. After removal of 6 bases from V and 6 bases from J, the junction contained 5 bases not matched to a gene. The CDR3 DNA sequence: TGTGCCAGCAGGTTGACAGGGTTCGAGCAGTACTTC. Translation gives CASRLTGFEQYF. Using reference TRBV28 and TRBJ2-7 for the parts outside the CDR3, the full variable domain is DVKVTQSSRYLVKRTGEKVFLECVQDMDHENMFWYRQDPGLGLRLIYFSYDVKMKEKGDIPEGYSVSREKKERFSLILESASTNQTSMYLCASRLTGFEQYFGPGTRLTVT.

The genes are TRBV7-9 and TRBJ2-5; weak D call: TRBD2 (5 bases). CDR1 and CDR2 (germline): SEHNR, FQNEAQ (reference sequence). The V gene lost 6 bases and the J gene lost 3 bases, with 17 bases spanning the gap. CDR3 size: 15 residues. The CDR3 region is CASRLNLAPKETQYF. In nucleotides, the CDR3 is TGTGCCAGCAGGTTGAATCTAGCTCCTAAAGAGACCCAGTACTTC. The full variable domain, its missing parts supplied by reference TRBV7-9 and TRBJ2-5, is DTGVSQNPRHKITKRGQNVTFRCDPISEHNRLYWYRQTLGQGPEFLTYFQNEAQLEKSRLLSDRFSAERPKGSFSTLEIQRTEQGDSAMYLCASRLNLAPKETQYFGPGTRLLVL.

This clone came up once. The chain's CDR3 is CASSPDSPYNEQFF. The CDR3 nucleotides are TGCGCCAGCAGCCCGGACTCACCCTACAATGAGCAGTTCTTC. This sequence joins TRBV5-1 and TRBJ2-1; D is possibly TRBD2 (5 bases). V was pared by 4 bases and J by 2 bases, with 10 bases between. This CDR3 region has 14 residues. The V gene's germline CDR1 is SGHRS and CDR2 YFSETQ.

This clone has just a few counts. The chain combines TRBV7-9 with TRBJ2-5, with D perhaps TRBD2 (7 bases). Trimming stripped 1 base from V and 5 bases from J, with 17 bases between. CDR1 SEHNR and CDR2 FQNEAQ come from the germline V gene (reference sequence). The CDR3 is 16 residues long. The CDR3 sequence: CASSLGGGSFGETQYF. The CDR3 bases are TGTGCCAGCAGCTTAGGCGGGGGCTCCTTTGGTGAGACCCAGTACTTC.

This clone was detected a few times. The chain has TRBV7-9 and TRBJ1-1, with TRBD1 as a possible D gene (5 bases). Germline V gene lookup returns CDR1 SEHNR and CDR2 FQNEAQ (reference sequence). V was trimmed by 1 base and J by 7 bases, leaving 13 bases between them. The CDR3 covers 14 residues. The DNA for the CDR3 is TGTGCCAGCAGCTTAGGGAGGCAGGGCGGTGAAGCTTTCTTT. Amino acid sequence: CASSLGRQGGEAFF. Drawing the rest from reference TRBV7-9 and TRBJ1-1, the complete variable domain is DTGVSQNPRHKITKRGQNVTFRCDPISEHNRLYWYRQTLGQGPEFLTYFQNEAQLEKSRLLSDRFSAERPKGSFSTLEIQRTEQGDSAMYLCASSLGRQGGEAFFGQGTRLTVV.

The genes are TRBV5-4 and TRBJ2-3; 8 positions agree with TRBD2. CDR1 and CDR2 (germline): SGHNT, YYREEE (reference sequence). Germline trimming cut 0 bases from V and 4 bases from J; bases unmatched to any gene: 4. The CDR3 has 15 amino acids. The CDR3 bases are TGTGCCAGCAGCTTGGGAGCGGGAGTTTCAGATACGCAGTATTTT. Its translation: CASSLGAGVSDTQYF.

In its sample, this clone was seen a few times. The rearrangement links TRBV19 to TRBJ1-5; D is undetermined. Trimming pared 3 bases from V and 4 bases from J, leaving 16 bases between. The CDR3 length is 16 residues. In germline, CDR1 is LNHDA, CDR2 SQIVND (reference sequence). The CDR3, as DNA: TGTGCCAGTAGTATGGGGAAACGGGCATGGAATCAGCCCCAGCATTTT. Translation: CASSMGKRAWNQPQHF.

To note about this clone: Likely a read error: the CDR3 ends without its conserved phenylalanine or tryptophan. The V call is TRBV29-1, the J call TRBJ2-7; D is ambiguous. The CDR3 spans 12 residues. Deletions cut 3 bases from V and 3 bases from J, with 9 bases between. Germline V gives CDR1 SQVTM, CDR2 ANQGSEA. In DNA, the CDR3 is TGCAGCGTTGATGGGCTAGACTACGAGCAGTACTCC. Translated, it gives CSVDGLDYEQYS.

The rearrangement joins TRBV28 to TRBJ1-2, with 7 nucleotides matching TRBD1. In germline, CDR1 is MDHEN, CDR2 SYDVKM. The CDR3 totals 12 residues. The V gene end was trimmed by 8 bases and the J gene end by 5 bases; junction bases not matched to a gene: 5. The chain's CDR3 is CASAGQKYGYTF. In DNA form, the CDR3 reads TGTGCCAGCGCGGGACAGAAGTATGGCTACACCTTC.

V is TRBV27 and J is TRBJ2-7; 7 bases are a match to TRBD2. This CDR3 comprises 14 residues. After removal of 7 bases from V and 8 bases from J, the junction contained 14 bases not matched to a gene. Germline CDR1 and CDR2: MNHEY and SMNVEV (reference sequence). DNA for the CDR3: TGTGCCAGCAATCCAACGGGCGGGAGAGTTAAGCAGTACTTC. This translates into CASNPTGGRVKQYF.

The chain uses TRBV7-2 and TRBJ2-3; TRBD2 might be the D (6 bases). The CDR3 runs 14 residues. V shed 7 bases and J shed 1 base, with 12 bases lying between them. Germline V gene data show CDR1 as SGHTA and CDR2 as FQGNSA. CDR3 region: CASNPGLRTDTQYF. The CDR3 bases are TGTGCCAGCAACCCGGGACTGCGCACAGATACGCAGTATTTT. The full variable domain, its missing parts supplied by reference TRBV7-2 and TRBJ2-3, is GAGVSQSPSNKVTEKGKDVELRCDPISGHTALYWYRQSLGQGLEFLIYFQGNSAPDKSGLPSDRFSAERTGGSVSTLTIQRTQQEDSAVYLCASNPGLRTDTQYFGPGTRLTVL.

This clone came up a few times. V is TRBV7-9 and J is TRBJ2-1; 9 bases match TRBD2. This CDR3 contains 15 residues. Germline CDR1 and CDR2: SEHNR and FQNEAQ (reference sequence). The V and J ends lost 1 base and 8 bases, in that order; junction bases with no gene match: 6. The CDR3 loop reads CASSLGLAGPHEQFF. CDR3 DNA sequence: TGTGCCAGCAGCTTAGGCCTAGCGGGACCCCATGAGCAGTTCTTC. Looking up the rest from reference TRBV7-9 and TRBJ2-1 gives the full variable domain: DTGVSQNPRHKITKRGQNVTFRCDPISEHNRLYWYRQTLGQGPEFLTYFQNEAQLEKSRLLSDRFSAERPKGSFSTLEIQRTEQGDSAMYLCASSLGLAGPHEQFFGPGTRLTVL.

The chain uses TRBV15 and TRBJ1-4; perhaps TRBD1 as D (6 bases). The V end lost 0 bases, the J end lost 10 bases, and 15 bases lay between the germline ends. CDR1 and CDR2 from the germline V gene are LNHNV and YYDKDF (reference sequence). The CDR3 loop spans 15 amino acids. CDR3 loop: CATSRDMAGALKLFF. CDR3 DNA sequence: TGTGCCACCAGCAGAGATATGGCGGGGGCCCTAAAACTGTTTTTT.

CDR3 sequence reads: CASSSGHPYEQYF. CDR3 coding DNA: TGTGCCAGCAGTTCCGGACATCCCTACGAGCAGTACTTC. The chain links TRBV28 to TRBJ2-7; D is perhaps TRBD1 (5 bases). With 4 bases removed from V and 2 bases from J, the gap between germline ends came to 9 bases. Germline assignment: CDR1 MDHEN and CDR2 SYDVKM. The CDR3 totals 13 residues.

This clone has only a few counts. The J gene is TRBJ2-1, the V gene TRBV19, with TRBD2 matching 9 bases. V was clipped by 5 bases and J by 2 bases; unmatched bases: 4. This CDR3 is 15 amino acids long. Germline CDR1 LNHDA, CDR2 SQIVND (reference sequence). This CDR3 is CASSSSGKAYNEQFF. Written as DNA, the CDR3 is TGTGCCAGTAGTTCTAGCGGGAAGGCCTACAATGAGCAGTTCTTC.

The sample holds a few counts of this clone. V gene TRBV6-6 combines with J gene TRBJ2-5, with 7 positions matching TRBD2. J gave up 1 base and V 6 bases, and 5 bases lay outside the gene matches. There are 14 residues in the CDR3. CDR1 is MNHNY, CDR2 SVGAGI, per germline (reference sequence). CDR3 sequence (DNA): TGTGCCAGCAGGCCCGGGACTACCCAAGAGACCCAGTACTTC. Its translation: CASRPGTTQETQYF.

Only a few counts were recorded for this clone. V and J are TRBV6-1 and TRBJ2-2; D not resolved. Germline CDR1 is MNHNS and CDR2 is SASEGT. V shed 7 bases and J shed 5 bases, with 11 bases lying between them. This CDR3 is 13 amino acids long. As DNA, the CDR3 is TGTGCCAGCACTATCACAGCGACCGGGGAGCTGTTTTTT. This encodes CASTITATGELFF.

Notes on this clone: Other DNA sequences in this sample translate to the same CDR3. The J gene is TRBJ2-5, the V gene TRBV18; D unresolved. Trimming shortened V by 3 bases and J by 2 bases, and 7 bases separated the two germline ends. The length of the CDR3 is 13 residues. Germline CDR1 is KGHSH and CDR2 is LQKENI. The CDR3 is CASSPVSQETQYF. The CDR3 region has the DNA TGTGCCAGCTCACCGGTCTCTCAAGAGACCCAGTACTTC.

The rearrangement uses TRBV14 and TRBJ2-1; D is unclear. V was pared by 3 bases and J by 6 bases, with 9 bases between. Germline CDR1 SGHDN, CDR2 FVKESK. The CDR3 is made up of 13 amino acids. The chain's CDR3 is CASSQTRTNEQFF. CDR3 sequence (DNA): TGTGCCAGCAGCCAGACTCGGACCAATGAGCAGTTCTTC. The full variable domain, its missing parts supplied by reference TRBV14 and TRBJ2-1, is EAGVTQFPSHSVIEKGQTVTLRCDPISGHDNLYWYRRVMGKEIKFLLHFVKESKQDESGMPNNRFLAERTGGTYSTLKVQPAELEDSGVYFCASSQTRTNEQFFGPGTRLTVL.